This T cell receptor (beta chain) was recorded in a study of blood T cells in healthy people across ages. V was cut by 4 bases and J by 2 bases, with 15 bases left in between. Per germline, CDR1 SGHRS and CDR2 YFSETQ. CDR3 length: 15 amino acids. This clonotype was counted a few times. Its antigen is undetermined. Approximately 10 milliliters was the volume of peripheral blood drawn from each donor. General observations from the study: Expanded clonotype changes were possibly confounded by unknown donor CMV status. Roughly linearly, TCR beta diversity per million T cells fell as age increased.

Using a J-beta primer mix together with a sample-barcoded 5' primer, a second PCR was run for roughly 7 to 11 cycles. The template-switch adaptor was a 5' adaptor with 12 random nucleotides. It tagged each cDNA molecule. TCRdb re-called the 5' RACE reads with MiXCR, one entry per CDR3 protein. The data contain 1.5 million to 2 million distinct CDR3 sequences, 28% of them singletons. The specimen sequenced was blood. This sequence joins TRBV5-1 and TRBJ1-2, with D perhaps matching TRBD1 (6 bases). The TCR sequence derives from a woman in her twenties or thirties in good health. The CDR3 DNA reads as TGCGCCAGCAGCGCATCCGGGACACGAAACTATGGCTACACCTTC. This sequence encodes CASSASGTRNYGYTF.